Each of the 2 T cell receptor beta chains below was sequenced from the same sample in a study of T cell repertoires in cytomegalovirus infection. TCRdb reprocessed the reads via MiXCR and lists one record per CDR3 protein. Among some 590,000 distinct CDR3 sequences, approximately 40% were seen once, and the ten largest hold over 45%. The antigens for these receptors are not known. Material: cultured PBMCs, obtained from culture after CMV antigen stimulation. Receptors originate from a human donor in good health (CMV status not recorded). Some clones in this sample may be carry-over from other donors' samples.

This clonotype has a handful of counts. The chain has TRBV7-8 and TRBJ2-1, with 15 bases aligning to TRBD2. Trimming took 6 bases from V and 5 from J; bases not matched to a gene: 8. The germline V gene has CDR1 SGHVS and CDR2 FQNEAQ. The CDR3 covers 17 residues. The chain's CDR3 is CASRRVRTSGRDNEQFF. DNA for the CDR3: TGTGCCAGCAGGAGAGTGCGGACTAGCGGGAGGGACAATGAGCAGTTCTTC.

The CDR3 protein is CASSLLGTGATYGYTF. In nucleotides, the CDR3 is TGTGCCAGCAGCCTCTTGGGGACAGGGGCAACCTATGGCTACACCTTC. The chain employs TRBV4-2 and TRBJ1-2; TRBD1 agrees at 10 bases. The V gene end was trimmed by 4 bases and the J gene end by 4 bases; junction bases not matched to a gene: 9. The CDR3 covers 16 residues. CDR1 is LGHNA and CDR2 is YNFKEQ in the germline V gene.